Described below is a single T cell receptor (beta chain) sequence and its context. What it binds is unknown. The data originate from a study of OX40 agonist ivuxolimab in advanced cancers. Losses at the gene ends were 9 bases for V and 2 bases for J; bases not matched to a gene: 4. Germline V lookup: CDR1 LNHDA, CDR2 SQIVND (reference sequence). There are 13 residues in the CDR3. Findings and limits, study-wide: Researchers did not establish what antigens the expanded peripheral T cells target.

Measured with immunoSEQ multiplex PCR; TCRdb has only the in-frame clones, and not every one. The table shows roughly 70,000 clones, with about 90% occurring only once. Sequenced material: CD4+ or CD8+ T cells sorted from blood, taken in a trial of the OX40 agonist ivuxolimab. V is TRBV19 and J is TRBJ2-3; 8 bases line up with TRBD1. This receptor was identified in an adult with an advanced solid tumor such as melanoma, head and neck, liver or kidney cancer. CDR3 sequence reads: CASGQGNTDTQYF. DNA of the CDR3: TGTGCCAGCGGACAGGGAAACACAGATACGCAGTATTTT.